The rows below give T cell receptor beta chains drawn from one sample of a study of identical twins. TCRdb reanalysed the 5' RACE reads using MiXCR and keeps one entry per CDR3 protein. Found here are 200,000 to 250,000 distinct CDR3 sequences, more than 6.5% of them singletons; the top ten hold about 2%. These data are also associated with another study on yellow fever vaccine responses in identical twins.

Sequences were obtained from memory (CD45RO+) T cells sorted from blood. The receptors derive from a woman younger than 35 in good health. Both conserved end residues are part of each CDR3. D genes are given only for firm matches. Size is omitted from some rows. Given values are once, few, many or a class for expanded clones.

length	V	size	J	D	CDR3	DNA
19	TRBV11-2	few	TRBJ2-1	TRBD2	CASSSLLTSGRGSYNEQFF	TGTGCCAGCAGCTCACTCCTCACTAGCGGGAGAGGTAGCTACAATGAGCAGTTCTTC
14	TRBV30	-	TRBJ2-7	TRBD2	CAWSVREGSYEQYF	TGTGCCTGGAGTGTACGGGAGGGATCCTACGAGCAGTACTTC
16	TRBV7-9	many	TRBJ2-2	TRBD1	CASSFATGSDTGELFF	TGTGCCAGCAGCTTCGCGACAGGGAGTGACACCGGGGAGCTGTTTTTT
17	TRBV7-9	many	TRBJ2-7	TRBD1	CASSLAPGTGPTYEQYF	TGTGCCAGCAGCTTAGCTCCTGGGACAGGGCCCACCTACGAGCAGTACTTC
15	TRBV9	-	TRBJ2-3	-	CASSVVGSVTDTQYF	TGTGCCAGCAGCGTAGTAGGTAGTGTAACAGATACGCAGTATTTT
13	TRBV6-2/TRBV6-3	many	TRBJ2-1	-	CASSSQSYNEQFF	TGTGCCAGCAGCTCCCAGAGCTACAATGAGCAGTTCTTC
15	TRBV14	few	TRBJ2-1	-	CASSQVSGGVGEQFF	TGTGCCAGCAGCCAAGTGAGTGGGGGCGTGGGTGAGCAGTTCTTC
15	TRBV27	-	TRBJ2-3	-	CASSPNGSPLLPQYF	TGTGCCAGCAGCCCGAATGGCAGTCCTCTCCTTCCGCAGTATTTT
15	TRBV13	-	TRBJ2-1	-	CASSASERGGNEQFF	TGTGCCAGCAGCGCTAGCGAAAGGGGGGGCAATGAGCAGTTCTTC
13	TRBV24-1	few	TRBJ2-3	-	CAAGPASTDTQYF	TGTGCCGCCGGGCCCGCTAGCACAGATACGCAGTATTTT
13	TRBV28	-	TRBJ1-2	-	CASSFLLEGGYTF	TGTGCCAGCAGTTTCCTTCTAGAGGGTGGCTACACCTTC
13	TRBV2	many	TRBJ2-7	-	CASSVNRDREQYF	TGTGCCAGCAGTGTAAACAGGGATCGCGAGCAGTACTTC
14	TRBV4-2	-	TRBJ2-5	TRBD2	CASSQRLAEETQYF	TGTGCCAGCAGCCAACGACTAGCGGAAGAGACCCAGTACTTC
13	TRBV4-2	few	TRBJ2-7	-	CASSQETGYEQYF	TGTGCCAGCAGCCAAGAGACGGGTTACGAGCAGTACTTC
18	TRBV20-1	few	TRBJ1-2	TRBD1	CSARGVNTRPGQGYGYTF	TGCAGTGCTAGAGGTGTAAATACGCGACCGGGACAGGGCTATGGCTACACCTTC
13	TRBV7-3	few	TRBJ1-2	-	CASSLFLGLGYTF	TGTGCCAGCAGCTTATTTCTAGGCCTTGGCTACACCTTC
15	TRBV24-1	many	TRBJ2-2	TRBD1	CATSPRDRAGGELFF	TGTGCCACCAGCCCAAGAGACAGGGCTGGCGGGGAGCTGTTTTTT
14	TRBV6-5	few	TRBJ2-3	-	CASSYAPSTDTQYF	TGTGCCAGCAGTTACGCACCTAGCACAGATACGCAGTATTTT
13	TRBV12-3/TRBV12-4	many	TRBJ2-1	TRBD1	CASSLQGVNEQFF	TGTGCCAGCAGTTTACAGGGGGTTAATGAGCAGTTCTTC
14	TRBV5-6	many	TRBJ2-1	-	CASSLTGTNNEQFF	TGTGCCAGCAGCTTGACGGGAACGAACAATGAGCAGTTCTTC
13	TRBV11-2	many	TRBJ2-3	-	CASRYGQWDTQYF	TGTGCCAGCAGATATGGACAATGGGATACGCAGTATTTT
12	TRBV29-1	many	TRBJ2-1	-	CSVDTGGNEQFF	TGCAGCGTTGACACCGGTGGGAATGAGCAGTTCTTC
16	TRBV3-1	-	TRBJ2-7	TRBD2	CASSLRTSGGSYEQYF	TGTGCCAGCAGCCTACGGACTAGCGGGGGCTCCTACGAGCAGTACTTC
14	TRBV11-2	few	TRBJ2-7	-	CASSVRPFPYEQYF	TGTGCCAGCAGCGTACGGCCCTTCCCCTACGAGCAGTACTTC
13	TRBV11-1	-	TRBJ1-1	-	CASSLGRTAEAFF	TGTGCCAGCAGCTTAGGACGGACAGCTGAAGCTTTCTTT
13	TRBV6-1	-	TRBJ2-7	-	CASSVEWVHEQYF	TGTGCCAGCAGTGTAGAGTGGGTTCACGAGCAGTACTTC
15	TRBV5-1	many	TRBJ1-6	TRBD1	CASSLSAGGNSPLHF	TGCGCCAGCAGCTTGTCGGCAGGGGGAAACTCACCCCTCCACTTT
11	TRBV6-2/TRBV6-3	many	TRBJ2-1	-	CASSRRAPSSF	TGTGCCAGCAGCCGCCGGGCTCCGTCCTCCTTC
15	TRBV5-1	few	TRBJ2-7	-	CASSLAWGTTYEQYF	TGCGCCAGCAGCTTGGCCTGGGGAACAACCTACGAGCAGTACTTC
20	TRBV7-8	-	TRBJ2-7	TRBD2	CASSHSTGVATSGISYEQYF	TGTGCCAGCAGCCACTCAACAGGGGTCGCGACTAGCGGGATATCCTACGAGCAGTACTTC
14	TRBV6-1	-	TRBJ1-5	TRBD1	CASIQGGRNQPQHF	TGTGCCAGCATACAGGGGGGGCGGAATCAGCCCCAGCATTTT
14	TRBV11-2	-	TRBJ2-5	TRBD1	CASSPTGTGDPQYF	TGTGCCAGCAGCCCTACCGGGACAGGGGACCCCCAGTACTTC
14	TRBV2	few	TRBJ2-3	TRBD2	CASISGGSTDTQYF	TGTGCCAGCATTAGCGGGGGCAGCACAGATACGCAGTATTTT
14	TRBV11-2	-	TRBJ2-2	-	CASSWAASTGELFF	TGTGCCAGCAGCTGGGCGGCTAGCACCGGGGAGCTGTTTTTT
16	TRBV4-2	many	TRBJ2-3	-	CASSGVSETSTDTQYF	TGTGCCAGCAGCGGCGTCTCGGAAACGAGCACAGATACGCAGTATTTT
15	TRBV4-1	-	TRBJ2-5	TRBD2	CASQRLAGGQETQYF	TGCGCCAGCCAACGACTAGCGGGGGGCCAAGAGACCCAGTACTTC
15	TRBV6-1	-	TRBJ1-5	-	CASSENGQNNQPQHF	TGTGCCAGCAGTGAAAACGGACAGAACAATCAGCCCCAGCATTTT
15	TRBV4-2	-	TRBJ2-4	-	CASSQASLAKNIQYF	TGTGCCAGCAGCCAGGCCTCCTTAGCCAAAAACATTCAGTACTTC
14	TRBV7-2	many	TRBJ2-3	TRBD2	CASSLARGADTQYF	TGTGCCAGCAGCTTAGCACGGGGGGCAGATACGCAGTATTTT
16	TRBV7-2	-	TRBJ2-1	TRBD2	CASSQRGGGVPNEQFF	TGTGCCAGCAGCCAACGGGGCGGGGGGGTTCCCAATGAGCAGTTCTTC
15	TRBV6-4	many	TRBJ2-2	-	CASSDSIDGTGELFF	TGTGCCAGCAGTGACTCAATTGACGGCACCGGGGAGCTGTTTTTT
15	TRBV29-1	many	TRBJ2-5	TRBD2	CSVFPTSGGKETQYF	TGCAGCGTTTTCCCGACTAGCGGGGGGAAAGAGACCCAGTACTTC
14	TRBV29-1	few	TRBJ1-4	-	CSGRVDSSNEKLFF	TGCAGCGGGCGCGTGGACAGCAGTAATGAAAAACTGTTTTTT
16	TRBV5-1	-	TRBJ2-4	TRBD1	CASSSEGQGAKNIQYF	TGCGCCAGCAGCTCGGAGGGACAGGGGGCCAAAAACATTCAGTACTTC
15	TRBV20-1	few	TRBJ2-5	-	CSAHAGTGSKETQYF	TGCAGTGCTCATGCAGGGACGGGCTCGAAAGAGACCCAGTACTTC
12	TRBV27	-	TRBJ2-2	TRBD1	CASGTGTGELFF	TGTGCCAGCGGGACAGGAACCGGGGAGCTGTTTTTT
15	TRBV5-1	many	TRBJ2-2	TRBD2	CASSSLAGHTGELFF	TGCGCCAGCAGCTCACTAGCGGGACATACCGGGGAGCTGTTTTTT
15	TRBV12-3/TRBV12-4	many	TRBJ1-6	-	CASSLVGTVNSPLHF	TGTGCCAGCAGTTTAGTGGGGACGGTGAATTCACCCCTCCACTTT
8	TRBV12-3/TRBV12-4	few	TRBJ1-2	-	CASSPTTF	TGTGCCAGCAGCCCTACTACCTTC
15	TRBV24-1	few	TRBJ1-1	-	CATSDSGRGETEAFF	TGTGCCACCAGTGATTCCGGCAGGGGTGAGACTGAAGCTTTCTTT
21	TRBV19	-	TRBJ2-2	TRBD1	CASSHFRDRGRLLPRTGELFF	TGTGCCAGTAGTCATTTCCGGGACAGGGGCCGGTTATTACCGAGGACCGGGGAGCTGTTTTTT
17	TRBV4-2	few	TRBJ2-1	TRBD2	CASSQDWSLAGANEQFF	TGTGCCAGCAGCCAAGATTGGTCCCTAGCGGGAGCCAATGAGCAGTTCTTC
13	TRBV5-4	-	TRBJ2-3	TRBD1	CASSPSTGGPSNF	TGTGCCAGCAGCCCATCAACAGGGGGCCCCTCAAATTTT
16	TRBV20-1	many	TRBJ2-1	-	CSAKPTRDRVYNEQFF	TGCAGTGCTAAACCGACGCGGGACAGAGTGTACAATGAGCAGTTCTTC
13	TRBV30	-	TRBJ2-3	TRBD2	CAWSGGSSDTQYF	TGTGCCTGGTCAGGCGGGAGCTCAGATACGCAGTATTTT
13	TRBV5-1	many	TRBJ2-4	TRBD1	CASQGPPGGIQYF	TGCGCCAGCCAAGGCCCCCCAGGGGGCATTCAGTACTTC
16	TRBV11-2	many	TRBJ2-5	-	CASSLGVGGLQETQYF	TGTGCCAGCAGCTTAGGTGTTGGAGGACTCCAAGAGACCCAGTACTTC
13	TRBV18	few	TRBJ2-7	-	CASSPPGDNEQYF	TGTGCCAGCTCACCACCCGGCGACAACGAGCAGTACTTC